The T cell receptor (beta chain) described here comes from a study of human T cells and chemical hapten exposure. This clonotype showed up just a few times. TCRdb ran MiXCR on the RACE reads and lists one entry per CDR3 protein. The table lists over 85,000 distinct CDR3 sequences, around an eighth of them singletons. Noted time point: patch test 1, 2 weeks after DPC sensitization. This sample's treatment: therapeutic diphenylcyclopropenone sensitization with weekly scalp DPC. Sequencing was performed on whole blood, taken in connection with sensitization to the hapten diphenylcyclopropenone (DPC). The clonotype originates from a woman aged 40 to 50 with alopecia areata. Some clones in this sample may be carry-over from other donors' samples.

CDR3 sequence (DNA): TGTGCCAGCAGTTACTCGCGTGGGCAAAGTTCACCCCTCCACTTT. Its translation: CASSYSRGQSSPLHF. The V call is TRBV6-5, the J call TRBJ1-6; D not certain. The V end was cut by 0 bases, the J end by 9 bases, with 12 bases between. The CDR3 covers 15 residues. CDR1 MNHEY and CDR2 SVGAGI come from the germline V gene.